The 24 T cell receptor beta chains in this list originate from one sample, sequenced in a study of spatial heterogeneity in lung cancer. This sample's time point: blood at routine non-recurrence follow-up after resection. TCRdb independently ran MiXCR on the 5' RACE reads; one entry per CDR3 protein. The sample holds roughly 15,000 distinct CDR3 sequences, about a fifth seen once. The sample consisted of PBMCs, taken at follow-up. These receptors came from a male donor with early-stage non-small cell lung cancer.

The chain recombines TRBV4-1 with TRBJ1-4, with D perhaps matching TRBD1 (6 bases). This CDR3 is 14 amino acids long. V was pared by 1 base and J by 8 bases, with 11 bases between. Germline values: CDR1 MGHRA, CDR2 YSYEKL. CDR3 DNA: TGCGCCAGCAGCCAAGCAGGGGTAGGCGAAAAACTGTTTTTT. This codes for CASSQAGVGEKLFF.

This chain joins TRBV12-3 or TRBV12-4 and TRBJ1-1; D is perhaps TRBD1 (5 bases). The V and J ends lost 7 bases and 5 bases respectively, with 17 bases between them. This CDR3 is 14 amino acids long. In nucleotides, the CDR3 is TGTGCCAGCAAAGGAACATGGGGGGTGACTGAAGCTTTCTTT. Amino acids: CASKGTWGVTEAFF.

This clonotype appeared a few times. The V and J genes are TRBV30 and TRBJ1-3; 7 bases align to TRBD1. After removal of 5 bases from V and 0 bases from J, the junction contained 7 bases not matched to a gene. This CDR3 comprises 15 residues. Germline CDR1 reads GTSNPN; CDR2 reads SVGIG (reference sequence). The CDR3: CAWGNRGDSGNTIYF. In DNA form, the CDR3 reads TGTGCCTGGGGAAACAGGGGAGACTCTGGAAACACCATATATTTT.

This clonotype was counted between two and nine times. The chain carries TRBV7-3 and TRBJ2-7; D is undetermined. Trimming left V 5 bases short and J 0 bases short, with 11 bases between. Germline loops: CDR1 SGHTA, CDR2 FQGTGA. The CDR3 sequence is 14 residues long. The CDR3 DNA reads TGTGCCAGCAGCCACCGACACGTCTCCTACGAGCAGTACTTC. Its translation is CASSHRHVSYEQYF.

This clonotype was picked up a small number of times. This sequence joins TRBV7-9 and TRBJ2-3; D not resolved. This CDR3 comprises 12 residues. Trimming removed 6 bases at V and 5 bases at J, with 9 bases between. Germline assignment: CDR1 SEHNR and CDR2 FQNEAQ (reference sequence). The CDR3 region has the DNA TGTGCCAGCAGTTTAACCCGAGATACGCAGTATTTT. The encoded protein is CASSLTRDTQYF.

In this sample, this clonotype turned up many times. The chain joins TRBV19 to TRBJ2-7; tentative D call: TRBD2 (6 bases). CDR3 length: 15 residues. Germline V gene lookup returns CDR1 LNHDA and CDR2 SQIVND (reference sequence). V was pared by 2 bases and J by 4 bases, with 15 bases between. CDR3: CASSILAFPQYEQYF. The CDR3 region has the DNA TGTGCCAGTAGTATACTAGCGTTTCCTCAATACGAGCAGTACTTC.

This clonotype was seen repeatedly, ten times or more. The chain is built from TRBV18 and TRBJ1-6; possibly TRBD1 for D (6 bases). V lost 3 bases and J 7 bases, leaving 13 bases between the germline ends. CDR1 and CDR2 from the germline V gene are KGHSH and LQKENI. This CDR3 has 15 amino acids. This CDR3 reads CASSPQDRTNSPLHF. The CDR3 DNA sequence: TGTGCCAGCTCACCGCAGGACAGAACAAATTCACCCCTCCACTTT.

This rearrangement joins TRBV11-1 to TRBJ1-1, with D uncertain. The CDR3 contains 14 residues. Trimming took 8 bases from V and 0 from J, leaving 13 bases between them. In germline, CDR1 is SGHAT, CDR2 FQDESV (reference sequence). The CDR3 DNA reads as TGTGCCAGCGCCGTAAGAGCCTTGAACACTGAAGCTTTCTTT. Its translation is CASAVRALNTEAFF.

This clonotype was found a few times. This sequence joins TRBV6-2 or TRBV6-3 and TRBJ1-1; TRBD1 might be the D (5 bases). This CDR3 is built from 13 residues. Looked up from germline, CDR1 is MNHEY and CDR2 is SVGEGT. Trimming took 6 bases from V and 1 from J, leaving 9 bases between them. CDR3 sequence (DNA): TGTGCCAGCAGGTTTCAGGGGAACACTGAAGCTTTCTTT. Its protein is CASRFQGNTEAFF.

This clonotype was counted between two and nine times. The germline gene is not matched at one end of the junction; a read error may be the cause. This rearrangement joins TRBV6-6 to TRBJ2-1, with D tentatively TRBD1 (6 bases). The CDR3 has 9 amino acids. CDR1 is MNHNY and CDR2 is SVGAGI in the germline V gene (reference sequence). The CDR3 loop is CASSRGQHF. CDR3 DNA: TGTGCCAGCAGCCGCGGACAGCACTTC.

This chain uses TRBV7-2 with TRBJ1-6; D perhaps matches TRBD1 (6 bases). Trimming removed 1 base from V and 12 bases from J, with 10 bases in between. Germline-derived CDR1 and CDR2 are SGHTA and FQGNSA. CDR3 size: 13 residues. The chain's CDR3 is CASSLEQGLPLHF. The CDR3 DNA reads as TGTGCCAGCAGCTTAGAACAGGGCCTACCCCTCCACTTT.

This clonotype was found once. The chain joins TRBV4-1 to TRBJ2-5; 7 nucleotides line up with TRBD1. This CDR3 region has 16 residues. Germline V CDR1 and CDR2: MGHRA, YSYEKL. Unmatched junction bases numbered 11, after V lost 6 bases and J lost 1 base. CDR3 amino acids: CASRASRGTSQETQYF. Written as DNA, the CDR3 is TGCGCCAGCAGGGCTTCCAGGGGGACCTCCCAAGAGACCCAGTACTTC.

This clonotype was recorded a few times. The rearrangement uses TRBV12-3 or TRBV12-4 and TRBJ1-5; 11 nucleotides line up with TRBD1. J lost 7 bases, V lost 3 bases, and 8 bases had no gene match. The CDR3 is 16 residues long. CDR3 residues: CASSFAGQGAQQPQHF. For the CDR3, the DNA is TGTGCCAGCAGTTTCGCAGGACAGGGGGCTCAGCAGCCCCAGCATTTT.

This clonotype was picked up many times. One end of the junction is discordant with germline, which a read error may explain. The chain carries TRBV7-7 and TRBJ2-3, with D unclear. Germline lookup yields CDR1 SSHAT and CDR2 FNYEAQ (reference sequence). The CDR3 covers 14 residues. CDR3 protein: CASSLGPSADTQYF. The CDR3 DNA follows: TGTGCTAGCAGCTTGGGTCCCTCGGCAGATACGCAGTATTTT.

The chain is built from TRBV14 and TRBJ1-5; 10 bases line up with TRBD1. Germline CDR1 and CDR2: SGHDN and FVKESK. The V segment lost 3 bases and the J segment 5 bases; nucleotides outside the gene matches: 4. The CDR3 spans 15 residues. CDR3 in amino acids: CASSHPGQGDQPQHF. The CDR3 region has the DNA TGTGCCAGCAGCCACCCCGGACAGGGGGATCAGCCCCAGCATTTT.

CDR3 amino acids: CASSETGGYGYTF. CDR3 coding DNA: TGCGCCAGCAGTGAGACAGGGGGCTATGGCTACACCTTC. This chain connects TRBV10-2 to TRBJ1-2, with 8 positions matching TRBD1. The CDR3 has 13 residues. CDR1 and CDR2 (germline): WSHSY, SAAADI. Trimming removed 2 bases from V and 4 bases from J; junction bases left unmatched: 0.

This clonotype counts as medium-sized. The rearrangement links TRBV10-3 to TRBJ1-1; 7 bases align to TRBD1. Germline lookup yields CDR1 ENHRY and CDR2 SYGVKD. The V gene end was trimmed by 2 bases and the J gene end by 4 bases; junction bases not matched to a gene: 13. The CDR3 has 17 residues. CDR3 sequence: CAISEIRMAAGGTEAFF. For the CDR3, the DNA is TGTGCCATCAGTGAGATTCGAATGGCGGCAGGGGGCACTGAAGCTTTCTTT.

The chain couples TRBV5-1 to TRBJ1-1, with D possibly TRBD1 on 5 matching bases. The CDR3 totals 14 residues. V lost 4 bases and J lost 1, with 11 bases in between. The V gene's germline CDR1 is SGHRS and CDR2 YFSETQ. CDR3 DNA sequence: TGCGCCAGCAGCAAGGGGCTGGGGAACACTGAAGCTTTCTTT. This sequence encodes CASSKGLGNTEAFF.

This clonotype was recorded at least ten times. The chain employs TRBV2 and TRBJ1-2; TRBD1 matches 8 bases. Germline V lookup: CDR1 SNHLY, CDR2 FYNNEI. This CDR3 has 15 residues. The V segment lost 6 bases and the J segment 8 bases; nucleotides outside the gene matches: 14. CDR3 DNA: TGTGCCAGCAGCAAACCGGGCAGGGGGCGGTCCGGCTACACCTTC. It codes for CASSKPGRGRSGYTF.

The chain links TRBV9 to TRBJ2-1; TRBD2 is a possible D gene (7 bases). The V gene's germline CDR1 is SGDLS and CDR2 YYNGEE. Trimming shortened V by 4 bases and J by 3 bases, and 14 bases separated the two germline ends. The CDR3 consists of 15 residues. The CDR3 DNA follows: TGTGCCAGCAGCCCGCGGGGGCCGGACTACAATGAGCAGTTCTTC. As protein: CASSPRGPDYNEQFF. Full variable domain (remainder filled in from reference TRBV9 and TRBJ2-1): DSGVTQTPKHLITATGQRVTLRCSPRSGDLSVYWYQQSLDQGLQFLIQYYNGEERAKGNILERFSAQQFPDLHSELNLSSLELGDSALYFCASSPRGPDYNEQFFGPGTRLTVL.

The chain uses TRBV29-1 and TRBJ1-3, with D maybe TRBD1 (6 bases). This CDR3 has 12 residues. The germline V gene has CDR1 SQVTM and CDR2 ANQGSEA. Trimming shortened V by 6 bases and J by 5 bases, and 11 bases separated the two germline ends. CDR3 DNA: TGCAGCGTGGAAACAGGGAGAAACACCATATATTTT. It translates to CSVETGRNTIYF.

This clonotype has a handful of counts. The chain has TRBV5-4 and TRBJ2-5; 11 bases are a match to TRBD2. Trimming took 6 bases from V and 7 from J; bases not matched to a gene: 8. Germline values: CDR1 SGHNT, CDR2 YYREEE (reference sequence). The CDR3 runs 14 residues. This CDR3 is CASTTSGGAPTQYF. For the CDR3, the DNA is TGTGCCAGCACCACTAGCGGGGGCGCGCCGACCCAGTACTTC.

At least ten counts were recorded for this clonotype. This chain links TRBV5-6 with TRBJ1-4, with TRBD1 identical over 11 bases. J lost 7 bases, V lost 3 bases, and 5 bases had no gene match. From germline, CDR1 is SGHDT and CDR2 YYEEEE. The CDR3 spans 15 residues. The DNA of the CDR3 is TGTGCCAGCAGCTCCGGACAGGGGGCGGGTGAAAAACTGTTTTTT. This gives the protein CASSSGQGAGEKLFF. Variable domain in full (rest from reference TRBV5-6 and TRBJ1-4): DAGVTQSPTHLIKTRGQQVTLRCSPKSGHDTVSWYQQALGQGPQFIFQYYEEEERQRGNFPDRFSGHQFPNYSSELNVNALLLGDSALYLCASSSGQGAGEKLFFGSGTQLSVL.

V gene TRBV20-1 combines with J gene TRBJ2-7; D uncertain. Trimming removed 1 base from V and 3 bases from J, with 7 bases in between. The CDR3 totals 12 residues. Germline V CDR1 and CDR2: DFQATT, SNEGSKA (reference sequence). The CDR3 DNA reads TGCAGTGCTAGAGGGGAAATCTACGAGCAGTACTTC. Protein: CSARGEIYEQYF.